This TCR beta chain is drawn from a study of shared clonotypes between healthy human individuals (dated by TCRdb to about 2020). Regarding the study in general: The cohort included three men and a couple of women between 18 and 49 years of age. For each donor, CD4 naive and CD4 memory were each run on three plates, CD8 naive on two plates, and CD8 memory on one plate. Each donor's leukapheresis produced roughly between roughly 0.94 and 9.5 billion PBMCs. To estimate repertoire size and how much clonotypes are shared between individuals, the study performed deep sequencing of blood TCR repertoires from a few healthy adults. To increase sequencing depth and limit assay-specific biases, TCR repertoire library preparation and sequencing were carried out by different laboratories using diverse techniques. General study outcomes and caveats: Because the study included a small number of donors, the genetic and exposure-history diversity represented was limited. Sampling was restricted to blood, and TCR repertoires in tissue are likely to differ from TCR repertoires in blood. Naive subsets generally had larger estimated clonotype richness than memory subsets did. Compared with non-shared clonotypes, clonotypes shared by all four sorted-subset donors had higher generation probabilities. Even with the large sequencing depth, rarefaction of the sorted-subset datasets indicated that sequencing was incomplete. Pairwise subsampling led to the expectation that sequencing depth would affect the degree of clonotype sharing among donors. Across a few donors, 5% to 6% of naive CD4, more than 3% of naive CD8, approximately 2.5% of memory CD4, and around 0.4% of memory CD8 clonotypes were shared.

V is trimmed back by 2 bases and J by 9 bases, and the junction contains 13 bases that no gene match accounts for. CDR1 is given as SGHAT and CDR2 as FQNNGV, both from the germline V gene. Including cysteine and phenylalanine, the CDR3 has 17 amino acids. The read is trimmed to its CDR3 DNA, 51 bases read in frame from base 1. Healthy HIV-negative adults with no recently reported acute infections or vaccinations were included as donors. Every donor was a Caucasian adult residing in Nashville, Tennessee, USA. CD4+ T cells were enriched through magnetic negative selection, after which naive cells were positively selected on CD45RA and the remaining negative fraction served as the memory subset. After blood collection by leukapheresis, PBMCs were isolated using Ficoll-Histopaque density gradient centrifugation and then cryopreserved in the vapor phase of liquid nitrogen. Analytical flow cytometry was used to check the purity and quantity of every magnetically sorted T cell population. From each sorted fraction, genomic DNA was isolated and quantified by UV absorbance on a Nanodrop 2000c.

Note on this clone: It lacks a known antigen. Per-base qualities were not stored, and no clone one base away is much larger.

TCR CDR3 regions were amplified from genomic DNA by multiplex PCR using the deep immunoSEQ assay. Extracted genomic DNA from each cell subset was distributed evenly across all wells of several immunoSEQ 96-well plates, and each plate was treated as a replicate. Each replicate PCR for sorted subsets received about 180 ng genomic DNA, equal to 28,000 or so T cell genomes. The purified libraries were quantified using a Qubit 3.0 fluorometer, sized with a Bioanalyzer 2100, and then quantified again using the KAPA Library Quantification kit. Every immunoSEQ 96-well plate was sequenced on a dedicated single-read 150-cycle Illumina NextSeq 550 flow cell. The published analysis was carried out like this. Because the immunoSEQ output held only junctional sequences and lacked quality scores, the filtering could not match the filtering applied to full-length reads. To assign V/J genes and CDR3, sequences were annotated using PyIR, a Python wrapper for IgBLAST v1.9, with IMGT germline references. Any read was removed if the V/J assignment was weak (E-value above 1e-6), the CDR3 was missing, or the read contained stop codons, out-of-frame junctions, or ambiguous translated residues. V3J clonotypes were defined by identical inferred V gene, J gene, and CDR3 amino acid sequence. The percentage overlap between two repertoires was calculated by dividing the number of shared unique clonotypes by the size of the smaller repertoire. Three approaches were used to assess repertoire richness: RTK rarefaction, the Chao1 estimator, and Recon v2.1 estimates of unobserved clonotypes. Generation probabilities were computed with OLGA for all TCRbeta clonotypes obtained by the gDNA method from a few donors. TCRdb took over this immuneACCESS table, retaining in-frame rearrangements with V and J assigned. Such tables are incomplete; in checked studies, under half of the missing clones stem from an unresolved V gene, and the remainder is unexplained. The V and J calls and the clone size are those of that table, but D and trimming were determined from the DNA. Here the sample has about 2.4 million clones; around 94% occur a single time. The ten biggest clones cover about 0.13% of the sample.

This receptor was taken from a man between 18 and 29 years old in good health. The chain joins TRBV11-2 to TRBJ2-7, with 13 junctional bases fitting TRBD2. Sequenced: naive CD4+ T cells sorted from blood. Sample cell subset or site, as interpreted from the label and publication: CD45RA+ positively selected. The nucleotide sequence is given as TGTGCCAGCAGCTTAAAAACAGCTGGGACTAGCGGGATCGGGCAGTACTTC. Translated, it reads CASSLKTAGTSGIGQYF.